This T cell receptor beta chain was observed in a study of cytomegalovirus exposure and HLA in healthy donors. Primers included in the PCR were 60 Vbeta and 13 Jbeta primers. Clones were read by immunoSEQ multiplex PCR, and TCRdb kept only the in-frame ones, dropping some. The sample holds about 150,000 clones, around 74% seen once. The V gene's germline CDR1 is MDHEN and CDR2 SYDVKM. The CDR3 sequence is 18 residues long. The V gene end was trimmed by 3 bases and the J gene end by 6 bases; junction bases not matched to a gene: 14. Material: PBMCs. This receptor was obtained from a man between 18 and 35 years old in good health and CMV-seronegative. The gene calls are TRBV28 and TRBJ2-1; 10 bases fit TRBD1. CDR3 in DNA: TGTGCCAGCAGTTTCCCCCGGGGATTGGGACAGGGGTGCAATGAGCAGTTCTTC. Its translation: CASSFPRGLGQGCNEQFF. Together with reference TRBV28 and TRBJ2-1, the CDR3 gives the full variable domain: DVKVTQSSRYLVKRTGEKVFLECVQDMDHENMFWYRQDPGLGLRLIYFSYDVKMKEKGDIPEGYSVSREKKERFSLILESASTNQTSMYLCASSFPRGLGQGCNEQFFGPGTRLTVL.